What follows is one T cell receptor beta chain and its context. V lost 4 bases and J lost 14, with 12 bases in between. The CDR3 runs to 12 residues. From germline, CDR1 is MDHEN and CDR2 SYDVKM. The data belong to a study of T cells in Graves' hyperthyroidism and ophthalmopathy. Amplified regions were TCR beta CDR3 sequences from RNA transcripts. First-round RT-PCR of the TCR CDR3 relied on the HTBI primer set. One entry per CDR3 protein results from TCRdb running MiXCR on the multiplex PCR reads. The data hold about 640,000 distinct CDR3 sequences, with less than 25% observed a single time. The chain couples TRBV28 to TRBJ1-6; the D gene is possibly TRBD1 (5 bases). The sample comprised blood. This clonotype was sampled from a man aged 25-40 years with Graves' ophthalmopathy. The CDR3 region has the DNA TGTGCCAGCAGTTCTGGGACCCGGACCCTCCACTTT. Protein product: CASSSGTRTLHF. Together with reference TRBV28 and TRBJ1-6, the CDR3 gives the full variable domain: DVKVTQSSRYLVKRTGEKVFLECVQDMDHENMFWYRQDPGLGLRLIYFSYDVKMKEKGDIPEGYSVSREKKERFSLILESASTNQTSMYLCASSSGTRTLHFGNGTRLTVT.